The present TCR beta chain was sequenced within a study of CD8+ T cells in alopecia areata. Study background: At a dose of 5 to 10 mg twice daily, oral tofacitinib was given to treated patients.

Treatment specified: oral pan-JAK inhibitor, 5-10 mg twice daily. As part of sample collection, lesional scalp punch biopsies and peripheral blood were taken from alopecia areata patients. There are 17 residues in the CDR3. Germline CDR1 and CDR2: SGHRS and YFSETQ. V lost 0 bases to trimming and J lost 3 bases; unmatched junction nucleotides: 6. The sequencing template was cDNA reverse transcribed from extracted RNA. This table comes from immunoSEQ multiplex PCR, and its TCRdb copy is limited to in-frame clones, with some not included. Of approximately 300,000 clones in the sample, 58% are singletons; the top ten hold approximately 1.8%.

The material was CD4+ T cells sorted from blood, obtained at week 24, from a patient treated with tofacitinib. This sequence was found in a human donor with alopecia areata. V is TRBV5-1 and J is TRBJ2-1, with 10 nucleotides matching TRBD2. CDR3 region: CASSLGTIAGGYNEQFF. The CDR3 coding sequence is TGCGCCAGCAGCTTGGGAACAATAGCGGGGGGCTACAATGAGCAGTTCTTC.